This TCR beta chain was found in a study of CD8 T cells in ankylosing spondylitis. MiXCR, applied by TCRdb to the 5' RACE reads, yields one record per CDR3 protein. The repertoire holds around 540,000 distinct CDR3 sequences, with roughly 12% as singletons. The CDR3 extends over 14 amino acids. Trimming stripped 1 base from V and 5 bases from J, with 14 bases between. Germline CDR1 and CDR2: DFQATT and SNEGSKA (reference sequence). This clonotype was counted only a few times. The target antigen is unknown. General study results and limits: Within ankylosing spondylitis blood, a TCR beta motif made up of seven to nine highly homologous variants appeared to be characteristic.

The TCR sequence derives from a male donor with ankylosing spondylitis. The sample consisted of blood, either unsorted or a sorted T cell fraction (not recorded which). The J gene is TRBJ2-5, the V gene TRBV20-1; unclear D gene. The CDR3 sequence: CSARGGSSWETQYF. The CDR3 region has the DNA TGCAGTGCTAGAGGTGGCAGTAGCTGGGAGACCCAGTACTTC.